What follows is one TCR beta chain and its context. The CDR3 extends over 11 amino acids. Trimming removed 8 bases at V and 7 bases at J, with 11 bases between. The germline gives CDR1 LNHDA, CDR2 SQIVND (reference sequence). The sample belongs to a study of CD8+CD57+ T cells in acquired aplastic anemia. Template material for TCR beta VDJ and CDR3 profiling consisted of genomic DNA. TCRdb called the reads again in MiXCR, with one record for every CDR3 protein. This table has some 290,000 distinct CDR3 sequences, 45% to 70% appearing once. V gene TRBV19 combines with J gene TRBJ1-2; D remains unclear. This receptor was identified in a human donor with severe aplastic anemia or a healthy control (not recorded which). Sequenced sample: sorted CD4+, CD8+, or CD8+CD57+ T cells (not recorded which) from PBMCs. The DNA of the CDR3 is TGTGCCAGTGGCAGTCGGGGTGGCTACACCTTC. Protein sequence: CASGSRGGYTF.